This TCR beta chain was sequenced during a study of T cell changes during pregnancy in multiple sclerosis. The data were produced by immunoSEQ multiplex PCR, yet TCRdb's version contains in-frame clones alone and is incomplete. The sample holds around 40,000 clones, approximately 90% seen once. This CDR3 spans 14 amino acids. Between the trimmed V and J ends, which lost 2 bases and 0 bases, there was a span of 10 bases. The germline CDR1 and CDR2 sequences are GTSNPN and SVGIG (reference sequence). The sequences come from CD4+ T cells from peripheral blood mononuclear cells, collected in the second trimester of pregnancy. This receptor was identified in a female donor with multiple sclerosis, enrolled in a pregnancy study. The chain combines TRBV30 with TRBJ1-1, with D unclear. The CDR3 reads CAWSKTLMNTEAFF. The CDR3 DNA follows: TGTGCCTGGAGTAAGACACTCATGAACACTGAAGCTTTCTTT.